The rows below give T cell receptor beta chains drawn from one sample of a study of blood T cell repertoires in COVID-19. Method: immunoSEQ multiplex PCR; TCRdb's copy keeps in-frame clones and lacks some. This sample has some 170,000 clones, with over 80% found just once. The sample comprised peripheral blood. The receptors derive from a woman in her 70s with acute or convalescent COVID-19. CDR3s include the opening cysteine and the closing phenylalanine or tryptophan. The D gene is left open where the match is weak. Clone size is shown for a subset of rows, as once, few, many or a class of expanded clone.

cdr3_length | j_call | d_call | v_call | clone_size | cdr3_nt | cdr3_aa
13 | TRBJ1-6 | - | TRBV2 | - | TGTGCCAGCAGGAGTCAGGGAAATTCACCCCTCCACTTT | CASRSQGNSPLHF
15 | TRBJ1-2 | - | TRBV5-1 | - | TGCGCCAGCAGCGACCCACAGGGTTTTAACTATGGCTACACCTTC | CASSDPQGFNYGYTF
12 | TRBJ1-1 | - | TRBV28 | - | TGTGCCAGCAGAACAGGTGTGGCTGAAGCTTTCTTT | CASRTGVAEAFF
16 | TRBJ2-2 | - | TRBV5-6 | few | TGTGCCAGCAGCTCCAGACTTAAATTGAACACCGGGGAGCTGTTTTTT | CASSSRLKLNTGELFF
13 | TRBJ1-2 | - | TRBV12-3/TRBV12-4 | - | TGTGCCAGCACCCTATCGGGGGGCCGTGGCTACACCTTC | CASTLSGGRGYTF
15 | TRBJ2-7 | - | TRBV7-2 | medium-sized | TGTGCCAGCAGCTTTATGTGGGGGCCATACTACGAGCAGTACTTC | CASSFMWGPYYEQYF
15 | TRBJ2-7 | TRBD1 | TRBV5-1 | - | TGCGCCAGCAGCTTGGCCTTACAGGGGGAACACGAGCAGTACTTC | CASSLALQGEHEQYF
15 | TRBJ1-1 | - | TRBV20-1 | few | TGCAGTGCTAGTTCTGCAGGGTACTTGAACACTGAAGCTTTCTTT | CSASSAGYLNTEAFF
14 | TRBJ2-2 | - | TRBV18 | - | TGTGCCAGCTCACCAGCAGTGAACACCGGGGAGCTGTTTTTT | CASSPAVNTGELFF
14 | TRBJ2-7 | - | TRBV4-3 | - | TGCGCCAGCAGCCCCGACGGGACAAACTACGAGCAGTACTTC | CASSPDGTNYEQYF
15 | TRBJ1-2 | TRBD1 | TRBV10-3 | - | TGCGCCATCACGGGGGGCGGACAGGGGGGCTATGGCTACACCTTC | CAITGGGQGGYGYTF
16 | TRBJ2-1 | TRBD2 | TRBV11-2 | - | TGTGCCAGCAGCCCCCCGGGACTAGCGGTGGGGAATGAGCAGTTCTTC | CASSPPGLAVGNEQFF
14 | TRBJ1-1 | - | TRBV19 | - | TGTGCCAGTAGTGGTGAGGGATGGTGGACTGAAGCTTTCTTT | CASSGEGWWTEAFF
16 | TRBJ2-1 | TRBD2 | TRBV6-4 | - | TGTGCCAGCACTCTTCGCACTAGCGGGACCTACAATGAGCAGTTCTTC | CASTLRTSGTYNEQFF
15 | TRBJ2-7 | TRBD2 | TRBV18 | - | TGTGCCAGCTCACCACCGAATAGCGGGGGGCGGGAGCAGTACTTC | CASSPPNSGGREQYF
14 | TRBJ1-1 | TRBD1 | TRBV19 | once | TGTGCCAGTAGTACCGACAGGGGGCGGACTGAAGCTTTCTTT | CASSTDRGRTEAFF
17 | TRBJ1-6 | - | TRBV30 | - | TGTGCCTGGAGGGCGGCAGTGGGGACATATAGGAATTCACCCCTCCACTTT | CAWRAAVGTYRNSPLHF
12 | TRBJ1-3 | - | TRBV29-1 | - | TGCAGCGTTGCCCCTTCTGGAAACACCATATATTTT | CSVAPSGNTIYF
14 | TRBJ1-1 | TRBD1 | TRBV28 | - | TGTGCCAGCAGTCTCGGACAGGATCACACTGAAGCTTTCTTT | CASSLGQDHTEAFF
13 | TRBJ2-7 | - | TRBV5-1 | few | TGCGCCAGCAGCTTCAACAGGGACTACGAGCAGTACTTC | CASSFNRDYEQYF
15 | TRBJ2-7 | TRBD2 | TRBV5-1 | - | TGCGCCAGCAGCTTGGCACGGGGGGGCACGTACGAGCAGTACTTC | CASSLARGGTYEQYF
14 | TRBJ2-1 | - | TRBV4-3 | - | TGCGCCAGCAGCCAAGATAGCAGTAACAATGAGCAGTTCTTC | CASSQDSSNNEQFF
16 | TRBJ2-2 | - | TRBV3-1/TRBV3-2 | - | TGTGCCAGCAGCCTGCAATTGAACAACAAGAACGGGGAGCTGTTTTTT | CASSLQLNNKNGELFF
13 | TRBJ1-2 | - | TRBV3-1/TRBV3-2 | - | TGTGCCAGCAGCCAAGAACGGAGGGCTGGCTACACCTTC | CASSQERRAGYTF
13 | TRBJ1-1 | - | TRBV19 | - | TGTGCCAGCCGCACAGGGAGTTTGACTGAAGCTTTCTTT | CASRTGSLTEAFF
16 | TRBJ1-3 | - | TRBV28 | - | TGTGCCAGCAGTTCACGTGGGGGGAAGGCTGGAAACACCATATATTTT | CASSSRGGKAGNTIYF
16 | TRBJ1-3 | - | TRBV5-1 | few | TGCGCCAGCAGCTTGGGACCGCCGGGCTCTGGAAACACCATATATTTT | CASSLGPPGSGNTIYF
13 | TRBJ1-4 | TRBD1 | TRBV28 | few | TGTGCCAGCCGGCGACAGGGGAATGAAAAACTGTTTTTT | CASRRQGNEKLFF
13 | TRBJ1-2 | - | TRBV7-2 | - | TGTGCCAGCAGCCAGGACAGCGCTTATGGCTACACCTTC | CASSQDSAYGYTF
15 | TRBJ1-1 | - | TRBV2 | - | TGTGCCAGCAGTGCATTAGTCGGCGGTTTGACTGAAGCTTTCTTT | CASSALVGGLTEAFF
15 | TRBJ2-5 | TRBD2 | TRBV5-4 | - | TGTGCCAGCAGCAACGATGAGACTAGCGGAGAGACCCAGTACTTC | CASSNDETSGETQYF
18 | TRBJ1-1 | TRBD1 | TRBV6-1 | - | TGTGCCAGCAGTGAAGCCGGGGGACAGCGCTTCATGAACACTGAAGCTTTCTTT | CASSEAGGQRFMNTEAFF
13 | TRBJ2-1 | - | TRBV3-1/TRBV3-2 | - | TGTGCCAGCAGCCAAGGGTACCGGAATGAGCAGTTCTTC | CASSQGYRNEQFF
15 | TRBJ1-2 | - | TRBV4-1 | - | TGCGCCAGCAGCCAACCGGACTTTTCAATAGGTGGCTACACCTTC | CASSQPDFSIGGYTF
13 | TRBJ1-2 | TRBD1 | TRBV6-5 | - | TGTGCCAGCAGTAAGGGGACAGGGTGGGCCTACACCTTC | CASSKGTGWAYTF
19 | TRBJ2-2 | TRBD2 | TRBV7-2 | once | TGTGCCAGCACCAACCCCCTAGGGAGGGTCGGGAGGAACACCGGGGAGCTGTTTTTT | CASTNPLGRVGRNTGELFF
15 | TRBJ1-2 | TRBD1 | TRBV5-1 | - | TGCGCCAGCAGCTTGACAGGGGGCGCGAACTATGGCTACACCTTC | CASSLTGGANYGYTF
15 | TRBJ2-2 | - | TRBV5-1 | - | TGCGCCAGCAGCTCGACCGCCCGGGACACCGGGGAGCTGTTTTTT | CASSSTARDTGELFF
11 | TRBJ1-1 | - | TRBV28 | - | TGTGCCAGCACCTTAGGACAGATCGGTTTCTTT | CASTLGQIGFF
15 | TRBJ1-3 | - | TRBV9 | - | TGTGCCAGCAGCGTTGTGGGAGGCTCTGGAAACACCATATATTTT | CASSVVGGSGNTIYF